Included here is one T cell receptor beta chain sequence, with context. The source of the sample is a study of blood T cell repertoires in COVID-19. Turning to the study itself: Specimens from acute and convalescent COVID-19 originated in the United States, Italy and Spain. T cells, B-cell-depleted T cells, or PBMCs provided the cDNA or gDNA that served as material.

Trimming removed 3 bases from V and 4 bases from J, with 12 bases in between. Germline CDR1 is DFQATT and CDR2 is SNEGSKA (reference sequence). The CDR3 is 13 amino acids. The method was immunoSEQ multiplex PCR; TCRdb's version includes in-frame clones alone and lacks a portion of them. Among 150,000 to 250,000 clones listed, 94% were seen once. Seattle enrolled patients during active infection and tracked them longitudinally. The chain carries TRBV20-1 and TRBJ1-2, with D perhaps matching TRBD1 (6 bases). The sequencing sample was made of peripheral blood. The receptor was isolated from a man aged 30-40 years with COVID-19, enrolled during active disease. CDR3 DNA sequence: TGCAGTGCTAGTGGGGGCGAAACCTATGGCTACACCTTC. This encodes CSASGGETYGYTF.